A single sample gave rise to the 12 T cell receptor beta chains below, sequenced in a study of CD8+CD57+ T cells in acquired aplastic anemia. It was genomic DNA that served as the template for profiling TCR beta VDJ and CDR3. TCRdb reprocessed the reads via MiXCR and lists one record per CDR3 protein. The profile covers 150,000 to 200,000 distinct CDR3 sequences, with around 40% appearing a single time and 1.1% taken by the ten largest. Sequencing was performed on sorted CD4+, CD8+, or CD8+CD57+ T cells (not recorded which) from PBMCs. The receptors were gathered from a human donor in good health.

CDR3 sequence reads: CASNKGIGTDTQYF. The CDR3, as DNA: TGTGCCAGCAACAAGGGGATAGGCACAGATACGCAGTATTTT. The J gene is TRBJ2-3, the V gene TRBV7-9; the D gene is possibly TRBD1 (5 bases). Trimming stripped 7 bases from V and 1 base from J, with 12 bases between. This CDR3 is 14 amino acids long. Per the germline V gene, CDR1 is SEHNR and CDR2 is FQNEAQ (reference sequence). Full variable domain (remainder filled in from reference TRBV7-9 and TRBJ2-3): DTGVSQNPRHKITKRGQNVTFRCDPISEHNRLYWYRQTLGQGPEFLTYFQNEAQLEKSRLLSDRFSAERPKGSFSTLEIQRTEQGDSAMYLCASNKGIGTDTQYFGPGTRLTVL.

The chain recombines TRBV15 with TRBJ1-1; no firm D call. The V and J ends lost 1 base and 2 bases respectively, with 5 bases between them. The CDR3 totals 13 residues. CDR1 is LNHNV, CDR2 YYDKDF, per germline (reference sequence). CDR3 nucleotide sequence: TGTGCCACCAGCAGAGGCTACAACACTGAAGCTTTCTTT. Encoded protein: CATSRGYNTEAFF.

This clonotype was seen just once. The junction departs from germline at one end; a sequencing error may be responsible. The rearrangement joins TRBV25-1 to TRBJ1-1; no definite D call. Germline V gene sequence: CDR1 MGHDK, CDR2 SYGVNS. The CDR3 extends over 13 amino acids. The CDR3 region is CASRFGILTEASF. DNA of the CDR3: TGTGCCAGCAGGTTCGGGATACTCACTGAAGCTTCCTTT.

The table lists this clonotype with a few counts. One junction end does not reproduce the germline sequence, and a read error may be involved. This chain links TRBV4-2 with TRBJ2-2; D is perhaps TRBD2 (6 bases). Per germline, CDR1 LGHNA and CDR2 YNFKEQ. The CDR3 spans 16 residues. CDR3 sequence: CASNHIVTANTGGLFF. DNA for the CDR3: TGTGCCAGCAACCATATTGTGACTGCCAACACCGGGGGGCTGTTTTTT.

This clonotype was counted ten times or more. The chain couples TRBV29-1 to TRBJ2-5; D may be TRBD1 or TRBD2 (6 bases each). With 5 bases removed from V and 2 bases from J, the gap between germline ends came to 15 bases. The CDR3 runs 14 residues. CDR1 SQVTM and CDR2 ANQGSEA come from the germline V gene. Written as DNA, the CDR3 is TGCAGCGTTTCTTATAGGGGGGAACAAGAGACCCAGTACTTC. Protein product: CSVSYRGEQETQYF.

This clonotype was observed a handful of times. V gene TRBV18 combines with J gene TRBJ2-7; 10 nucleotides match TRBD1. The CDR3 is 17 residues long. V was pared by 3 bases and J by 2 bases, with 10 bases of the junction left unmatched. Germline V lookup: CDR1 KGHSH, CDR2 LQKENI. CDR3 in DNA: TGTGCCAGCTCACCCCAGTTTGGACAGGGGGGAACCTACGAGCAGTACTTC. Translation gives CASSPQFGQGGTYEQYF.

This CDR3 is CASSEGGRASQPQHF. CDR3 in DNA: TGTGCCAGCAGTGAAGGCGGAAGGGCTAGCCAGCCCCAGCATTTT. V gene TRBV6-1 combines with J gene TRBJ1-5; D gene uncertain. The CDR3 totals 15 residues. Germline values: CDR1 MNHNS, CDR2 SASEGT. V dropped 1 base and J dropped 7 bases, with 14 bases sitting between them.

By share, this clonotype counts as medium-sized. This sequence joins TRBV25-1 and TRBJ2-2; possible D gene TRBD1, 5 bases. V was cut by 5 bases and J by 7 bases, with 14 bases left in between. This CDR3 is built from 14 residues. Germline values: CDR1 MGHDK, CDR2 SYGVNS. Here the CDR3 reads CASSMKGVSGELFF. As DNA, the CDR3 is TGTGCCAGCAGTATGAAAGGGGTGAGCGGGGAGCTGTTTTTT.

The CDR3 sequence is CASSEYQSGYTF. The CDR3 DNA sequence: TGTGCCAGCAGTGAATACCAATCTGGCTACACCTTC. The chain links TRBV25-1 to TRBJ1-2, with no clear D. The CDR3 is 12 amino acids. Germline CDR1 is MGHDK and CDR2 is SYGVNS. V lost 0 bases and J lost 7, with 6 bases in between.

The DNA for the CDR3 is TGCAGTGCTAGCCGAATTGGTCACTCGAACACTGAAGCTTTCTTT. Residues: CSASRIGHSNTEAFF. The chain combines TRBV20-1 with TRBJ1-1; D remains ambiguous. CDR3 size: 15 residues. Germline loops: CDR1 DFQATT, CDR2 SNEGSKA (reference sequence). The germline V and J ends were trimmed by 3 bases and 1 base, with 15 bases remaining between them.

This clonotype was recorded at least ten times. The chain joins TRBV5-1 to TRBJ1-1, with a weak D call TRBD1 (5 bases). Trimming took 4 bases from V and 11 from J, leaving 12 bases between them. The CDR3 has 11 amino acids. CDR1 is SGHRS and CDR2 is YFSETQ in the germline V gene. The CDR3 region is CASSRQGLAFF. The DNA of the CDR3 is TGCGCCAGCAGCAGGCAGGGACTGGCTTTCTTT. Together with reference TRBV5-1 and TRBJ1-1, the CDR3 gives the full variable domain: KAGVTQTPRYLIKTRGQQVTLSCSPISGHRSVSWYQQTPGQGLQFLFEYFSETQRNKGNFPGRFSGRQFSNSRSEMNVSTLELGDSALYLCASSRQGLAFFGQGTRLTVV.

This clonotype occurred a few times. The rearrangement joins TRBV5-6 to TRBJ1-1; D is uncertain. V was pared by 3 bases and J by 1 base, with 13 bases between. The CDR3 totals 15 residues. Germline V CDR1 and CDR2: SGHDT, YYEEEE. The CDR3 reads CASSSRLGSNTEAFF. The DNA for the CDR3 is TGTGCCAGCAGCTCCCGCCTGGGCTCGAACACTGAAGCTTTCTTT.